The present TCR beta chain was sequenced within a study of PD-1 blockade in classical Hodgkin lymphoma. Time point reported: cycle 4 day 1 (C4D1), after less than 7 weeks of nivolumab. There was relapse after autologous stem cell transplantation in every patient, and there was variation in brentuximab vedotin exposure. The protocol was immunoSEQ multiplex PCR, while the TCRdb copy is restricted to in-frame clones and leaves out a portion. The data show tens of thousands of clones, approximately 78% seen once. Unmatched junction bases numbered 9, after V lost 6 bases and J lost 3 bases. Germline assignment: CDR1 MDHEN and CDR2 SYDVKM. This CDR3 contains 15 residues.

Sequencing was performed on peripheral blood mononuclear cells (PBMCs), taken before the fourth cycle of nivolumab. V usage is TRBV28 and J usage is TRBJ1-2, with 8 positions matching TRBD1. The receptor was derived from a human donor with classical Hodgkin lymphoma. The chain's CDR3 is CASRPTGQGYYGYTF. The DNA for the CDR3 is TGTGCCAGCAGGCCCACTGGACAGGGCTACTATGGCTACACCTTC.